A selection of T cell receptor beta chains follows, all from one sample in a study of cytomegalovirus exposure and HLA in healthy donors. Assay used: immunoSEQ multiplex PCR; TCRdb lists only in-frame clones, some missing. The sample records 150,000 to 200,000 clones, 84% being singletons. The material sequenced was PBMCs. The receptors were gathered from a girl aged 5-17 years in good health and CMV-seropositive. Both conserved end residues are part of each CDR3. D genes are given only for firm matches. Only part of the rows carry a size: once, few, many, or a class if the clone is expanded.

length: 15
J: TRBJ1-1
size: -
D: TRBD1
V: TRBV18
CDR3: CASSPDRGRNTEAFF
DNA: TGTGCCAGCTCACCTGACAGGGGGCGGAACACTGAAGCTTTCTTT

length: 15
J: TRBJ1-5
size: -
D: -
V: TRBV7-9
CDR3: CASSQEPRGLQPQHF
DNA: TGTGCCAGCAGCCAAGAACCCAGGGGCCTTCAGCCCCAGCATTTT

length: 16
J: TRBJ1-1
size: -
D: TRBD1
V: TRBV5-6
CDR3: CASSYTGTGVNTEAFF
DNA: TGTGCCAGCAGTTATACTGGGACAGGGGTGAACACTGAAGCTTTCTTT

length: 15
J: TRBJ2-7
size: -
D: TRBD2
V: TRBV5-6
CDR3: CASSPGLAGVYEQYF
DNA: TGTGCCAGCAGCCCGGGACTAGCGGGGGTCTACGAGCAGTACTTC

length: 13
J: TRBJ2-7
size: -
D: -
V: TRBV7-9
CDR3: CASSARAVSEQYF
DNA: TGTGCCAGCAGCGCGAGGGCGGTGAGCGAGCAGTACTTC

length: 12
J: TRBJ1-1
size: once
D: -
V: TRBV6-5
CDR3: CASSSRGTEAFF
DNA: TGTGCCAGCAGTTCTCGGGGTACTGAAGCTTTCTTT

length: 14
J: TRBJ2-7
size: -
D: TRBD2
V: TRBV5-8
CDR3: CASRRSGGALEQYF
DNA: TGTGCCAGCAGGAGGAGCGGGGGGGCCCTCGAGCAGTACTTC

length: 16
J: TRBJ2-6
size: -
D: -
V: TRBV4-1
CDR3: CASSHPDSSGANVLTF
DNA: TGCGCCAGCAGCCACCCGGACAGCTCTGGGGCCAACGTCCTGACTTTC

length: 14
J: TRBJ1-5
size: -
D: -
V: TRBV9
CDR3: CASLGRDSNQPQHF
DNA: TGTGCCAGCCTCGGTAGAGATAGCAATCAGCCCCAGCATTTT

length: 15
J: TRBJ1-1
size: -
D: -
V: TRBV9
CDR3: CASSPPQKLNTEAFF
DNA: TGTGCCAGCAGCCCCCCCCAGAAATTGAACACTGAAGCTTTCTTT

length: 17
J: TRBJ2-2
size: -
D: TRBD2
V: TRBV30
CDR3: CAWSVTSGGWNTGELFF
DNA: TGTGCCTGGAGTGTAACTAGCGGGGGCTGGAACACCGGGGAGCTGTTTTTT

length: 15
J: TRBJ2-3
size: few
D: TRBD2
V: TRBV4-3
CDR3: CASSPWSGGADTQYF
DNA: TGCGCCAGCAGCCCTTGGAGCGGGGGGGCAGATACGCAGTATTTT

length: 15
J: TRBJ2-2
size: -
D: -
V: TRBV2
CDR3: CASRTTDANTGELFF
DNA: TGTGCCAGCAGAACGACAGACGCGAACACCGGGGAGCTGTTTTTT

length: 14
J: TRBJ2-1
size: -
D: TRBD2
V: TRBV28
CDR3: CASSGGGDYNEQFF
DNA: TGTGCCAGCAGTGGCGGGGGGGACTACAATGAGCAGTTCTTC

length: 15
J: TRBJ2-6
size: -
D: -
V: TRBV19
CDR3: CASSTGYSGANVLTF
DNA: TGTGCCAGTAGTACGGGGTACTCTGGGGCCAACGTCCTGACTTTC

length: 14
J: TRBJ1-1
size: -
D: -
V: TRBV9
CDR3: CASSTGQMNTEAFF
DNA: TGTGCCAGCAGTACCGGACAGATGAACACTGAAGCTTTCTTT

length: 15
J: TRBJ2-4
size: -
D: -
V: TRBV25-1
CDR3: CASSNPQGAKNIQYF
DNA: TGTGCCAGCAGTAACCCCCAGGGGGCCAAAAACATTCAGTACTTC

length: 13
J: TRBJ1-2
size: -
D: -
V: TRBV6-1
CDR3: CASSDSGNGGYTF
DNA: TGTGCCAGCAGTGACTCGGGTAACGGTGGCTACACCTTC

length: 14
J: TRBJ2-7
size: -
D: -
V: TRBV9
CDR3: CASSVGQTPSEQYF
DNA: TGTGCCAGCAGCGTAGGACAGACCCCCTCCGAGCAGTACTTC

length: 15
J: TRBJ2-7
size: once
D: -
V: TRBV9
CDR3: CASSVEGGSSYEQYF
DNA: TGTGCCAGCAGCGTAGAGGGGGGGAGCTCCTACGAGCAGTACTTC

length: 14
J: TRBJ1-1
size: -
D: -
V: TRBV21-1
CDR3: CAPWGVQPGQGSCF
DNA: TGTGCCCCTTGGGGAGTCCAACCGGGACAGGGGAGCTGCTTT

length: 17
J: TRBJ1-6
size: -
D: TRBD1
V: TRBV5-1
CDR3: CASSGTGGPNYNSPLHF
DNA: TGCGCCAGCAGTGGGACAGGGGGACCCAACTATAATTCACCCCTCCACTTT

length: 15
J: TRBJ2-1
size: -
D: -
V: TRBV10-2
CDR3: CASSRGQPVGDEQFF
DNA: TGCGCCAGCAGTAGGGGACAACCCGTTGGGGATGAGCAGTTCTTC

length: 13
J: TRBJ2-7
size: -
D: -
V: TRBV2
CDR3: CASSGEITYEQYF
DNA: TGTGCCAGCAGTGGCGAGATAACCTACGAGCAGTACTTC